The 21 T cell receptor beta chains below come from one sample, sequenced in a study of cytomegalovirus exposure and HLA in healthy donors. PCR primers comprised 60 Vbeta and 13 Jbeta primers. Repertoires were generated with immunoSEQ multiplex PCR, while TCRdb's copy carries only in-frame clones and drops some. Of about 140,000 clones listed, approximately 84% were seen once; the top ten hold about 1.5%. The source material was PBMCs. The source is a man aged 30-40 years in good health and CMV-seropositive.

The gene calls are TRBV18 and TRBJ2-5; TRBD1 aligns across 8 bases. V lost 3 bases to trimming and J lost 1 base; unmatched junction nucleotides: 4. Per germline, CDR1 KGHSH and CDR2 LQKENI. The CDR3 is made up of 15 amino acids. The chain's CDR3 is CASSPRTGSQETQYF. For the CDR3, the DNA is TGTGCCAGCTCACCCCGGACAGGGAGCCAAGAGACCCAGTACTTC.

V gene TRBV21-1 combines with J gene TRBJ2-1; TRBD2 reflects the table's D call only, with no check against the DNA. TRBV21-1 is noted as a pseudogene. The CDR3 is made up of 13 amino acids. CDR3 sequence (DNA): TGTGCCAGCAGAGCTCACAGGGAGGGCGAGCAGTTCTTC. Its protein is CASRAHREGEQFF.

This chain uses TRBV5-7 with TRBJ2-1; weak D call: TRBD2 (5 bases). TRBV5-7 is reported as an ORF; its role is uncertain. V gave up 2 bases and J gave up 4 bases, with 13 bases separating them. The CDR3 has 15 residues. The CDR3 coding sequence is TGTGCCAGCAGCTTTTATACGGGAAAGTACAATGAGCAGTTCTTC. Its protein product is CASSFYTGKYNEQFF.

This clone was picked up one time. The chain employs TRBV7-2 and TRBJ1-1, with 9 positions matching TRBD1. This CDR3 contains 14 residues. V trimming: 3 bases; J trimming: 3 bases; junction bases outside the gene matches: 2. In germline, CDR1 is SGHTA, CDR2 FQGNSA. CDR3 sequence (DNA): TGTGCCAGCAGCTTGGGACAGGGACACACTGAAGCTTTCTTT. Amino acid sequence: CASSLGQGHTEAFF.

The chain is built from TRBV6-1 and TRBJ1-5; D is possibly TRBD1 (6 bases). V lost 7 bases and J 11 bases, leaving 24 bases between the germline ends. The CDR3 consists of 15 residues. Germline lookup yields CDR1 MNHNS and CDR2 SASEGT. CDR3: CASIDGGGPFSAQHF. As DNA, the CDR3 is TGTGCCAGCATTGATGGGGGCGGACCTTTTTCGGCCCAGCATTTT.

V is TRBV11-2 and J is TRBJ1-1, with D possibly being TRBD1 (6 bases). Germline lookup yields CDR1 SGHAT and CDR2 FQNNGV. Trimming cost V 5 bases and J 5 bases, with 15 bases left between them. CDR3 length: 14 amino acids. The CDR3 here is CASSQQGTGTEAFF. The CDR3 bases are TGTGCCAGCAGCCAACAGGGCACGGGTACTGAAGCTTTCTTT.

This rearrangement joins TRBV28 to TRBJ2-7, with TRBD1 matching 7 bases. This CDR3 is built from 14 residues. Trimming at V came to 5 bases and at J to 3 bases, leaving 7 bases not matched to a gene. Germline assignment: CDR1 MDHEN and CDR2 SYDVKM. The CDR3 nucleotides are TGTGCCAGCAGTCCCTACAGGGGCCTCTACGAGCAGTACTTC. This codes for CASSPYRGLYEQYF.

In its sample, this clone was seen a few times. The CDR3 sequence: CASSYEENTEAFF. As DNA, the CDR3 is TGTGCCAGCAGTTACGAGGAGAACACTGAAGCTTTCTTT. The rearrangement uses TRBV6-5 and TRBJ1-1, with D unresolved. This CDR3 contains 13 residues. V was shortened by 2 bases and J by 1 base, with 5 bases between the two germline ends. CDR1 MNHEY and CDR2 SVGAGI come from the germline V gene.

The chain links TRBV19 to TRBJ1-6; D is unresolved. V lost 5 bases and J lost 5, with 16 bases in between. The CDR3 loop spans 16 amino acids. The germline V gene has CDR1 LNHDA and CDR2 SQIVND (reference sequence). Here the CDR3 reads CASSFDLGKDNSPLHF. CDR3 DNA sequence: TGTGCCAGTAGTTTTGACCTGGGCAAAGATAATTCACCCCTCCACTTT.

Only one count was recorded for this clone. This chain uses TRBV11-2 with TRBJ2-7; 7 bases are shared with TRBD2. CDR3 length: 14 residues. Germline V gene lookup returns CDR1 SGHAT and CDR2 FQNNGV. V lost 4 bases to trimming and J lost 3 bases; unmatched junction nucleotides: 6. The DNA of the CDR3 is TGTGCCAGCAGCTCGGTTGGCGGGGGCTACGAGCAGTACTTC. Translated: CASSSVGGGYEQYF.

The chain carries TRBV7-9 and TRBJ2-5; tentative D call: TRBD2 (5 bases). CDR1 SEHNR and CDR2 FQNEAQ come from the germline V gene (reference sequence). The CDR3 runs 13 residues. V was clipped by 5 bases and J by 1 base, with 8 bases between them. CDR3 DNA: TGTGCCAGCAGCCTGACTACCCAAGAGACCCAGTACTTC. It yields the protein CASSLTTQETQYF.

The chain joins TRBV5-6 to TRBJ2-1; the D is unclear. This CDR3 comprises 12 residues. Germline V CDR1 and CDR2: SGHDT, YYEEEE. The ends were cut back, 4 bases at V and 10 bases at J, with 12 bases in the middle. CDR3 sequence (DNA): TGTGCCAGCAGCGCGGAGTTGTGGGAGCAGTTCTTC. Translated, it gives CASSAELWEQFF.

This clone occurred once. The chain couples TRBV9 to TRBJ2-2; 9 bases are a match to TRBD2. The germline CDR1 and CDR2 sequences are SGDLS and YYNGEE. The V gene end was trimmed by 3 bases and the J gene end by 6 bases; junction bases not matched to a gene: 3. The length of the CDR3 is 14 residues. The CDR3 loop is CASSARTSAGELFF. In DNA form, the CDR3 reads TGTGCCAGCAGCGCCCGGACTAGCGCCGGGGAGCTGTTTTTT.

The chain carries TRBV6-1 and TRBJ1-5; 7 positions agree with TRBD1. The CDR3 has 15 amino acids. V shed 6 bases and J 4 bases; nucleotides not matched to a gene: 9. Germline CDR1 MNHNS, CDR2 SASEGT. The CDR3, as DNA: TGTGCCAGCAGCTATGACAGGGAGTGGAATCAGCCCCAGCATTTT. Its translation is CASSYDREWNQPQHF.

The chain employs TRBV18 and TRBJ2-7; 9 bases match TRBD1. Germline V gene lookup returns CDR1 KGHSH and CDR2 LQKENI. The V gene end was trimmed by 3 bases and the J gene end by 1 base; junction bases not matched to a gene: 16. The CDR3 covers 19 residues. Here the CDR3 reads CASSPPNPGTGTKSYEQYF. CDR3 nucleotide sequence: TGTGCCAGCTCACCCCCCAATCCCGGGACAGGGACGAAATCCTACGAGCAGTACTTC.

This chain joins TRBV5-6 and TRBJ2-7, with 7 bases matching TRBD1. J gave up 0 bases and V 2 bases, and 11 bases lay outside the gene matches. CDR1 is SGHDT, CDR2 YYEEEE, per germline. CDR3 size: 17 residues. The DNA for the CDR3 is TGTGCCAGCAGCTTCTCCCAGATGGGACAGATCTCCTACGAGCAGTACTTC. The encoded protein is CASSFSQMGQISYEQYF.

The chain combines TRBV27 with TRBJ2-1, with a weak D call TRBD2 (5 bases). The CDR3 runs to 15 residues. Trimming cost V 6 bases and J 1 base, with 13 bases left between them. CDR1 MNHEY and CDR2 SMNVEV come from the germline V gene (reference sequence). CDR3 in DNA: TGTGCCAGCAGGACTCCTGGAGGATCCTACAATGAGCAGTTCTTC. This gives the protein CASRTPGGSYNEQFF.

The rearrangement joins TRBV6-5 to TRBJ2-7, with 11 bases matching TRBD2. The CDR3 is made up of 16 amino acids. The V segment lost 3 bases and the J segment 2 bases; nucleotides outside the gene matches: 6. Germline CDR1 is MNHEY and CDR2 is SVGAGI. Written as DNA, the CDR3 is TGTGCCAGCAGTTATCCCACTAGCGGGAGCCCCTACGAGCAGTACTTC. Amino acid sequence: CASSYPTSGSPYEQYF.

The CDR3 sequence is CASSRGQGNEKLFF. The CDR3 DNA reads TGTGCCAGCAGCCGGGGACAGGGAAATGAAAAACTGTTTTTT. V is TRBV11-2 and J is TRBJ1-4; TRBD1 aligns across 9 bases. The CDR3 is 14 amino acids. CDR1 is SGHAT and CDR2 is FQNNGV in the germline V gene. V gave up 5 bases and J gave up 5 bases; unmatched junction bases: 3.

A few counts support this clone. The V and J genes are TRBV27 and TRBJ2-7; tentative D call: TRBD1 (6 bases). Trimming stripped 5 bases from V and 2 bases from J, with 13 bases between. Germline CDR1 is MNHEY and CDR2 is SMNVEV (reference sequence). CDR3 length: 14 residues. This CDR3 is CASSGGGSAYEQYF. The CDR3 nucleotides are TGTGCCAGCAGTGGGGGCGGGTCCGCCTACGAGCAGTACTTC.

V gene TRBV6-1 combines with J gene TRBJ2-7; 8 positions agree with TRBD2. Germline-derived CDR1 and CDR2 are MNHNS and SASEGT. Unmatched junction bases numbered 6, after V lost 2 bases and J lost 3 bases. The CDR3 runs to 15 residues. In DNA form, the CDR3 reads TGTGCCAGCAGTGAACCCCGGGGGGGGTACTACGAGCAGTACTTC. Translating it yields CASSEPRGGYYEQYF.